The entry that follows covers one TCR beta chain sequence. Its antigen is not identified. The sample originates from a study of shared clonotypes between healthy human individuals. In the study overall: Per-donor plates numbered three CD4 naive, three CD4 memory, two CD8 naive and one CD8 memory. Whole-study findings and limits: In contrast to clonotypes shared by all four donors, non-shared clonotypes had lower generation probabilities. With four donors compared, about 5.2% of naive CD4 clonotypes were shared.

Germline loops: CDR1 SEHNR, CDR2 FQNEAQ (reference sequence). V was pared by 5 bases and J by 8 bases, with 8 bases of the junction left unmatched. This CDR3 has 14 residues. Assay execution took place at the deep level. Generated by immunoSEQ multiplex PCR, the TCRdb table keeps only in-frame clones and is missing some. The profile shows about 2.1 million clones, just over 90% of them singletons. Naive CD8 cells comprised CD45RO-negative, CCR7-positively selected cells, excluding terminally differentiated effector memory CD45RA+ cells. The source is a man aged 18 to 35 in good health. Some clones in this sample may be carry-over from other donors' samples. Sequenced: naive CD8+ T cells from PBMCs. The chain has TRBV7-9 and TRBJ2-2, with TRBD1 identical over 7 bases. The CDR3 bases are TGTGCCAGCAGCCCTCCGACAGGGAATGGGGAGCTGTTTTTT. As protein: CASSPPTGNGELFF. The complete variable domain, with remaining parts taken from reference TRBV7-9 and TRBJ2-2, reads DTGVSQNPRHKITKRGQNVTFRCDPISEHNRLYWYRQTLGQGPEFLTYFQNEAQLEKSRLLSDRFSAERPKGSFSTLEIQRTEQGDSAMYLCASSPPTGNGELFFGEGSRLTVL.